The 31 T cell receptor beta chains presented below share a single source sample, sequenced in a study of T-cell memory formation after mild COVID-19. TCRdb ran MiXCR on the 5' RACE reads and lists one entry per CDR3 protein. The sample lists 250,000 to 350,000 distinct CDR3 sequences; around 16% were seen once. The sample taken for sequencing was PBMCs or a T cell subset sorted from them (not recorded which). The receptors derive from a young man who had mild COVID-19 (a few samples of this study predate the infection). Cell type and time point are not known.

This clonotype was seen more than once but under ten times. This chain connects TRBV14 to TRBJ2-4, with D tentatively TRBD1 (5 bases). V lost 0 bases and J 5 bases, leaving 14 bases between the germline ends. The length of the CDR3 is 16 residues. Germline V gene data show CDR1 as SGHDN and CDR2 as FVKESK. This CDR3 reads CASSQEWTPRENIQYF. In nucleotides, the CDR3 is TGTGCCAGCAGCCAAGAATGGACCCCCAGGGAAAACATTCAGTACTTC.

CDR3 amino acids: CASSPGLAPTDTQYF. DNA for the CDR3: TGTGCCAGCAGCCCCGGTCTGGCCCCCACGGATACGCAGTATTTT. This chain uses TRBV7-3 with TRBJ2-3; D gene unclear. Trimming pared 5 bases from V and 6 bases from J, leaving 18 bases between. Germline V gene sequence: CDR1 SGHTA, CDR2 FQGTGA. This CDR3 is 15 amino acids long.

V and J are TRBV7-3 and TRBJ2-1, with D possibly TRBD1 on 6 matching bases. The CDR3 length is 15 residues. The germline V gene encodes CDR1 SGHTA and CDR2 FQGTGA. V shed 1 base and J shed 6 bases, with 13 bases lying between them. CDR3 protein: CASSLIRGGRNEQFF. As DNA, the CDR3 is TGTGCCAGCAGCTTAATCCGTGGGGGCCGCAATGAGCAGTTCTTC. Supplemented by reference TRBV7-3 and TRBJ2-1, the full variable domain reads GAGVSQTPSNKVTEKGKYVELRCDPISGHTALYWYRQSLGQGPEFLIYFQGTGAADDSGLPNDRFFAVRPEGSVSTLKIQRTERGDSAVYLCASSLIRGGRNEQFFGPGTRLTVL.

The chain employs TRBV6-6 and TRBJ2-1, with D maybe TRBD2 (6 bases). The CDR3 runs 18 residues. Trimming stripped 4 bases from V and 7 bases from J, with 26 bases between. The germline gives CDR1 MNHNY, CDR2 SVGAGI (reference sequence). The DNA of the CDR3 is TGTGCCAGCAGTTCCCCCGGGACCTGGGGACTTTCGGGGAATGAGCAGTTCTTC. This gives the protein CASSSPGTWGLSGNEQFF.

This clonotype was detected only a few times. This chain links TRBV12-3 or TRBV12-4 with TRBJ1-4; no reliable D call. The CDR3 sequence is 12 residues long. The V gene lost 4 bases and the J gene lost 8 bases, with 8 bases spanning the gap. The CDR3 DNA reads TGTGCCAGCAGTTACGTCGGGGAAAAACTGTTTTTT. Translated, it gives CASSYVGEKLFF.

This chain connects TRBV4-3 to TRBJ1-1; D gene unclear. Between the trimmed V and J ends, which lost 0 bases and 0 bases, there was a span of 11 bases. CDR3 length: 16 residues. Germline V gene sequence: CDR1 LGHNA, CDR2 YSLEER. The CDR3 nucleotides read TGCGCCAGCAGCCAAGAAGCCCGAAGGATGAACACTGAAGCTTTCTTT. Protein: CASSQEARRMNTEAFF.

A few counts support this clonotype. The chain is built from TRBV6-2 or TRBV6-3 and TRBJ2-3; 7 bases align to TRBD2. With V trimmed by 11 bases and J by 6 bases, 14 bases remained unmatched. Germline CDR1 reads MNHEY; CDR2 reads SVGEGT. The CDR3 sequence is 14 residues long. The CDR3 sequence is CAPVVKRGQDTQYF. CDR3 nucleotides: TGTGCCCCTGTAGTGAAGCGGGGCCAGGATACGCAGTATTTT.

This chain joins TRBV29-1 and TRBJ1-2; tentatively, D is TRBD1 (6 bases). V was shortened by 7 bases and J by 7 bases, with 16 bases between the two germline ends. The CDR3 is made up of 12 amino acids. Germline CDR1 is SQVTM and CDR2 is ANQGSEA. The CDR3 bases are TGCAGCGCAGGGACATCGGGGGGTGGCTACACCTTC. Protein sequence: CSAGTSGGGYTF.

This clonotype was seen more than once but under ten times. The chain carries TRBV7-9 and TRBJ1-2; 11 bases line up with TRBD1. The CDR3 has 15 residues. J gave up 5 bases and V 5 bases, and 7 bases lay outside the gene matches. Germline V gene lookup returns CDR1 SEHNR and CDR2 FQNEAQ (reference sequence). CDR3 protein: CASSAPGQGVYGYTF. The CDR3 nucleotides are TGTGCCAGCAGCGCGCCGGGACAGGGGGTTTATGGCTACACCTTC.

The rearrangement joins TRBV12-3 or TRBV12-4 to TRBJ2-3; 10 positions agree with TRBD2. With 3 bases clipped from V and 5 bases from J, the junction kept 5 bases outside the gene matches. This CDR3 is 15 amino acids long. The DNA of the CDR3 is TGTGCCAGCAGTTTTACAGCGGGGGGGGTAGATACGCAGTATTTT. Amino acid sequence: CASSFTAGGVDTQYF.

The sample holds a few counts of this clonotype. In DNA, the CDR3 is TGCGCCAGCAGCGTCCAGGGGGCCGGGAGCACAGATACGCAGTATTTT. The encoded protein is CASSVQGAGSTDTQYF. This chain joins TRBV5-1 and TRBJ2-3, with 8 bases aligning to TRBD1. The length of the CDR3 is 16 residues. Germline V lookup: CDR1 SGHRS, CDR2 YFSETQ. V trimming: 4 bases; J trimming: 0 bases; junction bases outside the gene matches: 7.

The CDR3 loop is CASPDEGEGNTEAFF. CDR3 DNA sequence: TGTGCCAGCCCTGACGAGGGGGAAGGGAACACTGAAGCTTTCTTT. The chain couples TRBV18 to TRBJ1-1; the D gene is possibly TRBD1 (6 bases). The germline CDR1 and CDR2 sequences are KGHSH and LQKENI. Trimming took off 8 bases at V and 1 base at J, with 17 bases between the two ends. The CDR3 contains 15 residues.

The rearrangement uses TRBV7-8 and TRBJ2-2; D possibly uses TRBD1 or TRBD2 (6 bases each). V gave up 3 bases and J gave up 2 bases, with 13 bases separating them. The germline V gene has CDR1 SGHVS and CDR2 FQNEAQ. The CDR3 contains 16 residues. The CDR3 coding sequence is TGTGCCAGCAGCTTGATGAGGGGGGTAAACACCGGGGAGCTGTTTTTT. Translated, it gives CASSLMRGVNTGELFF.

This clonotype was seen a handful of times. This sequence joins TRBV29-1 and TRBJ1-1; TRBD1 matches 12 bases. The germline V gene encodes CDR1 SQVTM and CDR2 ANQGSEA. V lost 5 bases and J lost 5; bases outside the gene matches: 12. CDR3 length: 16 amino acids. The chain's CDR3 is CSVSHPGQGAGTEAFF. The CDR3 DNA is TGCAGCGTTTCTCATCCGGGACAGGGGGCAGGGACTGAAGCTTTCTTT.

The CDR3 coding sequence is TGCGCCAGCAGCCAAGATCTGGGGTATAGCAATCAGCCCCAGCATTTT. Its translation: CASSQDLGYSNQPQHF. The chain employs TRBV4-1 and TRBJ1-5; unclear D gene. The CDR3 is 16 amino acids. Germline CDR1 and CDR2: MGHRA and YSYEKL. Trimming shortened V by 0 bases and J by 0 bases, and 9 bases separated the two germline ends.

This clonotype was counted a few times. The chain recombines TRBV27 with TRBJ2-1; 12 bases fit TRBD1. The V gene's germline CDR1 is MNHEY and CDR2 SMNVEV (reference sequence). After removal of 8 bases from V and 5 bases from J, the junction contained 4 bases not matched to a gene. The CDR3 is 14 amino acids. The CDR3 protein is CASHRDRGHNEQFF. CDR3 bases: TGTGCCAGCCACCGGGACAGGGGGCACAATGAGCAGTTCTTC.

The chain uses TRBV7-8 and TRBJ2-2, with D perhaps TRBD2 (5 bases). Germline V gene lookup returns CDR1 SGHVS and CDR2 FQNEAQ. The V and J ends lost 2 bases and 4 bases respectively, with 14 bases between them. The CDR3 contains 16 residues. For the CDR3, the DNA is TGTGCCAGCAGCTTAATTGCCAGCGGCTTCACCGGGGAGCTGTTTTTT. Residues: CASSLIASGFTGELFF.

The rearrangement links TRBV4-3 to TRBJ2-2; D is ambiguous. Germline values: CDR1 LGHNA, CDR2 YSLEER. With 0 bases removed from V and 6 bases from J, the gap between germline ends came to 5 bases. The CDR3 length is 13 residues. DNA for the CDR3: TGCGCCAGCAGCCAAGAAGGCTCCGGGGAGCTGTTTTTT. Protein sequence: CASSQEGSGELFF.

CDR3 nucleotide sequence: TGCGCCAGCAGCTTGGATCAGTTCAGCTCCTATAATTCACCCCTCCACTTT. It translates to CASSLDQFSSYNSPLHF. This chain connects TRBV5-1 to TRBJ1-6, with D unresolved. The germline V and J ends were trimmed by 0 bases and 0 bases, with 10 bases remaining between them. CDR3 length equals 17 residues. Per germline, CDR1 SGHRS and CDR2 YFSETQ.

This chain uses TRBV5-4 with TRBJ1-6, with a tentative D call TRBD1 (5 bases). With 1 base removed from V and 0 bases from J, the gap between germline ends came to 14 bases. Germline V gene data show CDR1 as SGHNT and CDR2 as YYREEE (reference sequence). This CDR3 is 18 amino acids long. The CDR3: CASSLRGEGSSYNSPLHF. DNA of the CDR3: TGTGCCAGCAGCTTGCGGGGTGAGGGGAGCTCCTATAATTCACCCCTCCACTTT. Filled out from reference TRBV5-4 and TRBJ1-6, the complete variable domain reads ETGVTQSPTHLIKTRGQQVTLRCSSQSGHNTVSWYQQALGQGPQFIFQYYREEENGRGNFPPRFSGLQFPNYSSELNVNALELDDSALYLCASSLRGEGSSYNSPLHFGNGTRLTVT.

The CDR3 DNA sequence: TGCAGTGCTCCCGGACAGGGATATCTCCACACCTTC. This gives the protein CSAPGQGYLHTF. The chain is built from TRBV20-1 and TRBJ1-2; TRBD1 matches at 8 bases. The germline V gene has CDR1 DFQATT and CDR2 SNEGSKA (reference sequence). The CDR3 has 12 residues. The V and J ends lost 5 bases and 12 bases, in that order; junction bases with no gene match: 11.

The CDR3 DNA reads as TGTGCCACCAGTGACCCCCCTCAAGAGACCCAGTACTTC. The encoded protein is CATSDPPQETQYF. V usage is TRBV24-1 and J usage is TRBJ2-5; D gene unclear. Germline CDR1 reads KGHDR; CDR2 reads SFDVKD. The CDR3 is made up of 13 amino acids. Trimming stripped 4 bases from V and 2 bases from J, with 7 bases between.

This clonotype was seen at least ten times. The genes are TRBV5-1 and TRBJ1-1; maybe TRBD1 (6 bases). Germline V gives CDR1 SGHRS, CDR2 YFSETQ. This CDR3 is 15 amino acids long. Trimming took off 4 bases at V and 3 bases at J, with 16 bases between the two ends. The CDR3 sequence: CASSLRGQLDTEAFF. CDR3 DNA sequence: TGCGCCAGCAGCCTACGGGGACAACTGGACACTGAAGCTTTCTTT.

The rearrangement uses TRBV20-1 and TRBJ2-3; no clear D gene. V gave up 1 base and J gave up 0 bases, with 5 bases separating them. CDR1 and CDR2 from the germline V gene are DFQATT and SNEGSKA (reference sequence). The CDR3 contains 13 residues. CDR3 amino acids: CSARGVSTDTQYF. The DNA of the CDR3 is TGCAGTGCTAGAGGGGTTAGCACAGATACGCAGTATTTT.

The genes are TRBV20-1 and TRBJ2-2; D may correspond to TRBD1 or TRBD2 (5 bases each). CDR3 length equals 14 residues. V was cut by 3 bases and J by 6 bases, with 14 bases left in between. Germline CDR1 DFQATT, CDR2 SNEGSKA (reference sequence). The CDR3 spells CSASEAEGPGELFF. The DNA of the CDR3 is TGCAGTGCTAGTGAGGCAGAGGGGCCCGGGGAGCTGTTTTTT.

This clonotype was seen at least ten times. This chain joins TRBV7-6 and TRBJ2-5; D may be TRBD2 (5 bases). V was clipped by 1 base and J by 5 bases, with 20 bases between them. The CDR3 is made up of 17 amino acids. Germline V gives CDR1 SGHVS, CDR2 FNYEAQ. CDR3 sequence reads: CASSLDRGSVWAETQYF. In DNA form, the CDR3 reads TGTGCCAGCAGCTTAGATCGGGGATCGGTATGGGCGGAGACCCAGTACTTC.

At least ten counts were recorded for this clonotype. The rearrangement uses TRBV5-1 and TRBJ2-5, with D possibly being TRBD1 or TRBD2 (6 bases each). Germline-derived CDR1 and CDR2 are SGHRS and YFSETQ. CDR3 size: 13 residues. V lost 2 bases and J 5 bases, leaving 10 bases between the germline ends. CDR3 coding DNA: TGCGCCAGCAGCTTCCAGGGGAGGGAGACCCAGTACTTC. It specifies CASSFQGRETQYF.

This sequence joins TRBV28 and TRBJ2-7; 11 bases are shared with TRBD1. Germline lookup yields CDR1 MDHEN and CDR2 SYDVKM. Losses at the gene ends were 4 bases for V and 3 bases for J; bases not matched to a gene: 8. The CDR3 has 16 residues. The CDR3 DNA reads TGTGCCAGCAGTTCGCCGGGACAGGGGGAGGGCTACGAGCAGTACGTC. Residues: CASSSPGQGEGYEQYV.

V is TRBV5-4 and J is TRBJ2-6; D gene uncertain. CDR3 length: 14 amino acids. CDR1 is SGHNT and CDR2 is YYREEE in the germline V gene (reference sequence). The CDR3 bases are TGTGCTACTCGCGCTGGGACTGGGGCCAACGTCCTGACTTTC. Protein: CATRAGTGANVLTF.

This clonotype was found a few times. The chain uses TRBV14 and TRBJ1-4; a possible D gene is TRBD1 (6 bases). The V gene lost 4 bases and the J gene lost 7 bases, with 10 bases spanning the gap. Germline CDR1 reads SGHDN; CDR2 reads FVKESK. CDR3 length: 13 residues. CDR3 region: CASSPGQFEKLFF. The CDR3 nucleotides read TGTGCCAGCAGCCCCGGACAGTTTGAAAAACTGTTTTTT.

This clonotype has a handful of counts. The rearrangement joins TRBV4-2 to TRBJ1-4; the D gene is possibly TRBD1 (5 bases). The CDR3 is 16 amino acids. Germline assignment: CDR1 LGHNA and CDR2 YNFKEQ. V was clipped by 0 bases and J by 0 bases, with 8 bases between them. DNA of the CDR3: TGTGCCAGCAGCCAAGACGGGGGAGCAACTAATGAAAAACTGTTTTTT. It translates to CASSQDGGATNEKLFF.